These 11 T cell receptor beta chains were sequenced from one sample in a study of blood T cell repertoires in COVID-19. TCRdb's copy holds only in-frame clones and misses some; the assay was immunoSEQ multiplex PCR. The table has some 250,000 clones, 65% to 85% seen once; the top ten hold around 30%. The sequencing input was peripheral blood. These TCRs come from a middle-aged man with acute or convalescent COVID-19.

In this sample, this clone turned up once. The chain has TRBV6-1 and TRBJ2-1; tentatively, D is TRBD2 (6 bases). There are 14 residues in the CDR3. Trimming left V 1 base short and J 7 bases short, with 11 bases between. Germline V gene data show CDR1 as MNHNS and CDR2 as SASEGT. The DNA of the CDR3 is TGTGCCAGCAGTGAAGTGGAGGGTCTTAATGAGCAGTTCTTC. Amino acid sequence: CASSEVEGLNEQFF.

The V and J genes are TRBV30 and TRBJ2-5; 9 bases agree with TRBD1. The trim removed 3 bases at V and 5 bases at J, leaving 10 bases unmatched. Germline-derived CDR1 and CDR2 are GTSNPN and SVGIG (reference sequence). The CDR3 loop spans 15 amino acids. DNA for the CDR3: TGTGCCTGGAGACCTAAGGACAGGGGCGGGGAGACCCAGTACTTC. It specifies CAWRPKDRGGETQYF.

The CDR3 DNA reads TGTGCCAGCAGCCATCGGGGACAGTCCATCGGATTTGGCTACACCTTC. It specifies CASSHRGQSIGFGYTF. V and J are TRBV14 and TRBJ1-2; 7 nucleotides agree with TRBD1. Germline values: CDR1 SGHDN, CDR2 FVKESK. CDR3 size: 16 residues. The V and J ends lost 3 bases and 7 bases, in that order; junction bases with no gene match: 14.

The table lists this clone with a few counts. The rearrangement links TRBV2 to TRBJ2-1, with a tentative D call TRBD1 (6 bases). This CDR3 is built from 15 residues. The V and J ends lost 7 bases and 9 bases respectively, with 22 bases between them. Germline CDR1 is SNHLY and CDR2 is FYNNEI. CDR3 sequence: CASKGVAITVSEQFF. The CDR3 DNA sequence: TGTGCCAGCAAGGGGGTAGCTATAACGGTCAGTGAGCAGTTCTTC.

V gene TRBV13 combines with J gene TRBJ2-1; TRBD2 aligns across 14 bases. This CDR3 has 16 amino acids. CDR1 is PRHDT, CDR2 FYEKMQ, per germline (reference sequence). V lost 3 bases to trimming and J lost 8 bases; unmatched junction nucleotides: 6. The CDR3 sequence: CASSFPGLAGAYEQFF. The DNA of the CDR3 is TGTGCCAGCAGCTTCCCGGGACTAGCGGGAGCTTATGAGCAGTTCTTC.

The rearrangement links TRBV7-2 to TRBJ2-1, with 14 bases lining up with TRBD2. Per the germline V gene, CDR1 is SGHTA and CDR2 is FQGNSA. J gave up 5 bases and V 2 bases, and 8 bases lay outside the gene matches. The CDR3 runs 18 residues. CDR3 protein: CASSLTGLAGDYDNEQFF. The CDR3 coding sequence is TGTGCCAGCAGCTTAACGGGACTAGCGGGAGATTATGACAATGAGCAGTTCTTC.

The rearrangement uses TRBV28 and TRBJ1-6; D might be TRBD1 (6 bases). V was trimmed by 3 bases and J by 4 bases, leaving 10 bases between them. In germline, CDR1 is MDHEN, CDR2 SYDVKM. This CDR3 is 15 amino acids long. CDR3 bases: TGTGCCAGCAGTTTCGATACAGGGTATAATTCACCCCTCCACTTT. The encoded protein is CASSFDTGYNSPLHF.

The chain employs TRBV7-2 and TRBJ1-2; TRBD1 is a possible D gene (6 bases). Germline V lookup: CDR1 SGHTA, CDR2 FQGNSA. V lost 4 bases and J 2 bases, leaving 11 bases between the germline ends. This CDR3 region has 14 residues. The CDR3 bases are TGTGCCAGCAGCTCAGACAGGACCAACTATGGCTACACCTTC. Translating gives CASSSDRTNYGYTF. Using reference TRBV7-2 and TRBJ1-2 for the parts outside the CDR3, the full variable domain is GAGVSQSPSNKVTEKGKDVELRCDPISGHTALYWYRQSLGQGLEFLIYFQGNSAPDKSGLPSDRFSAERTGGSVSTLTIQRTQQEDSAVYLCASSSDRTNYGYTFGSGTRLTVV.

This clone was detected once. J is TRBJ2-3 and V is TRBV10-3, with 8 nucleotides matching TRBD2. Germline CDR1 ENHRY, CDR2 SYGVKD. This CDR3 region has 15 residues. The junction had 8 bases not matched to a gene; V was cut back by 4 bases and J by 5 bases. CDR3 DNA: TGTGCCATCAGTGGGGGTGAAGCGGGAGTAGATACGCAGTATTTT. This sequence encodes CAISGGEAGVDTQYF.

The rearrangement links TRBV9 to TRBJ2-1; the match to TRBD2 covers 13 bases. This CDR3 comprises 15 residues. Germline CDR1 SGDLS, CDR2 YYNGEE. After removal of 3 bases from V and 9 bases from J, the junction contained 6 bases not matched to a gene. This CDR3 is CASSETSGRTGEQFF. CDR3 sequence (DNA): TGTGCCAGCAGCGAGACTAGCGGGAGGACGGGTGAGCAGTTCTTC.

CDR3 protein: CASSASRQEEKLFF. The CDR3 nucleotides read TGTGCCAGCAGCGCGTCAAGACAGGAAGAAAAACTGTTTTTT. The chain employs TRBV7-9 and TRBJ1-4, with D possibly TRBD1 on 6 matching bases. Germline CDR1 and CDR2: SEHNR and FQNEAQ (reference sequence). This CDR3 is built from 14 residues. Trimming removed 5 bases from V and 8 bases from J, with 15 bases in between.